The 11 T cell receptor beta chains in this list originate from one sample, sequenced in a study of cytomegalovirus exposure and HLA in healthy donors. It was with 60 Vbeta and 13 Jbeta primers that the PCR ran. Sequenced by immunoSEQ multiplex PCR; TCRdb stores in-frame clones only, minus some. The table has some 200,000 clones, around 75% seen once. The sequencing sample was made of PBMCs. These receptors were obtained from a man aged 35-49 years in good health and CMV-seropositive.

This chain joins TRBV6-6 and TRBJ1-1, with TRBD1 as a possible D gene (5 bases). The CDR3 loop spans 13 amino acids. V lost 2 bases and J 6 bases, leaving 10 bases between the germline ends. Per the germline V gene, CDR1 is MNHNY and CDR2 is SVGAGI (reference sequence). CDR3 sequence (DNA): TGTGCCAGCAGTTACAGGGGTAAGCCTGAAGCTTTCTTT. This translates into CASSYRGKPEAFF.

There are a few counts of this clone. The V and J genes are TRBV10-3 and TRBJ2-5; 7 bases align to TRBD2. The germline CDR1 and CDR2 sequences are ENHRY and SYGVKD. V lost 4 bases to trimming and J lost 5 bases; unmatched junction nucleotides: 4. The CDR3 extends over 13 amino acids. Here the CDR3 reads CAISGVGGETQYF. The CDR3 DNA follows: TGTGCCATCAGTGGAGTGGGGGGGGAGACCCAGTACTTC.

V is TRBV19 and J is TRBJ1-4; no definite D call. Trimming cost V 0 bases and J 5 bases, with 10 bases left between them. Germline assignment: CDR1 LNHDA and CDR2 SQIVND (reference sequence). This CDR3 is 15 amino acids long. CDR3 in DNA: TGTGCCAGTAGTATAGACCGGCCGAGGAATGAAAAACTGTTTTTT. This sequence encodes CASSIDRPRNEKLFF.

The gene calls are TRBV6-1 and TRBJ2-7, with TRBD1 identical over 8 bases. The CDR3 sequence is 14 residues long. CDR1 is MNHNS, CDR2 SASEGT, per germline. V trimming: 10 bases; J trimming: 2 bases; junction bases outside the gene matches: 10. CDR3 in amino acids: CATDDRGATYEQYF. The CDR3 DNA reads TGTGCCACTGACGACAGGGGAGCTACCTACGAGCAGTACTTC.

The V and J genes are TRBV7-2 and TRBJ1-6; D is uncertain. The CDR3 runs to 12 residues. Looked up from germline, CDR1 is SGHTA and CDR2 is FQGNSA. V gave up 6 bases and J gave up 10 bases, with 10 bases separating them. The CDR3 loop reads CASRNPRSPLHF. CDR3 bases: TGTGCCAGCAGAAACCCTAGGTCACCCCTCCACTTT.

The chain has TRBV10-3 and TRBJ2-3, with 9 positions matching TRBD2. The V and J ends lost 7 bases and 1 base, in that order; junction bases with no gene match: 6. Germline V CDR1 and CDR2: ENHRY, SYGVKD. The CDR3 length is 15 residues. CDR3 amino acids: CAIMRGGAGTDTQYF. The CDR3 nucleotides are TGTGCCATCATGCGGGGGGGGGCCGGCACAGATACGCAGTATTTT.

For this clone: One junction end does not reproduce the germline sequence, and a read error may be involved. V and J are TRBV7-9 and TRBJ2-1; no reliable D call. In germline, CDR1 is SEHNR, CDR2 FQNEAQ (reference sequence). This CDR3 has 15 residues. CDR3 in amino acids: CSSSYISTRFNEQFF. Written as DNA, the CDR3 is TGTTCCAGCAGCTATATTAGTACGCGTTTTAATGAGCAGTTCTTC.

The CDR3 sequence is CASSRGTGVEGEQFF. CDR3 nucleotides: TGTGCCAGCAGCCGCGGGACAGGGGTTGAAGGGGAGCAGTTCTTC. This rearrangement joins TRBV5-8 to TRBJ2-1; 10 nucleotides align to TRBD1. This CDR3 has 15 residues. V gave up 4 bases and J gave up 10 bases; unmatched junction bases: 11. From germline, CDR1 is SGHTS and CDR2 YDEGEE.

The chain has TRBV6-5 and TRBJ1-2, with 8 bases fitting TRBD1. The CDR3 runs to 12 residues. The germline V gene has CDR1 MNHEY and CDR2 SVGAGI. V was clipped by 4 bases and J by 7 bases; unmatched bases: 2. The chain's CDR3 is CASSFQGAGYTF. As DNA, the CDR3 is TGTGCCAGCAGTTTCCAGGGGGCTGGCTACACCTTC.

The chain links TRBV30 to TRBJ1-4, with TRBD1 identical over 10 bases. The CDR3 sequence is 17 residues long. V was clipped by 0 bases and J by 3 bases; unmatched bases: 7. Looked up from germline, CDR1 is GTSNPN and CDR2 is SVGIG (reference sequence). The CDR3 DNA is TGTGCCTGGAGTGTCTGGGGACAGGGGTCCTCTAATGAAAAACTGTTTTTT. Amino acid sequence: CAWSVWGQGSSNEKLFF.

The chain combines TRBV27 with TRBJ2-5; 10 bases fit TRBD1. V shed 6 bases and J 5 bases; nucleotides not matched to a gene: 9. Germline CDR1 and CDR2: MNHEY and SMNVEV (reference sequence). There are 15 residues in the CDR3. DNA for the CDR3: TGTGCCAGCAGCCACGGGGACAGGGGCCGGGAGACCCAGTACTTC. Translation gives CASSHGDRGRETQYF.